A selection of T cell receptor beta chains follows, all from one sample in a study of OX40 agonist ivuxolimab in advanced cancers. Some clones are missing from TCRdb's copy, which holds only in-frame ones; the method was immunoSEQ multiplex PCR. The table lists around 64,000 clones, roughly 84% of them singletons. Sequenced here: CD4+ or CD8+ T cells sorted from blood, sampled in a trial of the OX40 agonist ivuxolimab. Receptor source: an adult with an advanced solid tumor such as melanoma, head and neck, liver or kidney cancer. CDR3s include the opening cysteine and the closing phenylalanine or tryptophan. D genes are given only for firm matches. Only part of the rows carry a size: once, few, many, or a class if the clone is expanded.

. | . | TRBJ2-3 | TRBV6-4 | TGTGCCAGCAGTGACTCGGGGGCTAGCACAGATACGCAGTATTTT | CASSDSGASTDTQYF
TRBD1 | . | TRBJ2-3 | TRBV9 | TGTGCCAGCAGCGGACAGGGGGTTAGCACAGATACGCAGTATTTT | CASSGQGVSTDTQYF
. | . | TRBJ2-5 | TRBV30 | TGTGCCTGGAGTGTAACTCTGAGTGCGCAAGAGACCCAGTACTTC | CAWSVTLSAQETQYF
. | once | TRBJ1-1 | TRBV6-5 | TGTGCCAGCAGTTACTCGATAGGGAGGAACACTGAAGCTTTCTTT | CASSYSIGRNTEAFF
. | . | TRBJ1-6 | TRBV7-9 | TGTGCCAGCAGCTCATGGGGTCCAGTAACTTCACCCCTCCACTTT | CASSSWGPVTSPLHF
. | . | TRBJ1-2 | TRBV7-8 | TGTGCCAGCAGCATGGTAGCGGGGGCGGGTGTCTATGGCTACACCTTC | CASSMVAGAGVYGYTF
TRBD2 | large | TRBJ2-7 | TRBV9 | TGTGCCAGCAGCCCTCTAGCGGGTCCGACCTACGAGCAGTACTTC | CASSPLAGPTYEQYF
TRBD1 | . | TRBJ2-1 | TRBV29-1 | TGCAGCGTTGAAGATATCAGGACAGGGGGGTATGAGCAGTTCTTC | CSVEDIRTGGYEQFF
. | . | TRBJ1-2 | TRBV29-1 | TGCAGTTGCACGGACGACTATGGCTACACCTTC | CSCTDDYGYTF
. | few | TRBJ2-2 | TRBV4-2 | TGTGCCAGCAGCCTCACCGTGGGTAACACCGGGGAGCTGTTTTTT | CASSLTVGNTGELFF
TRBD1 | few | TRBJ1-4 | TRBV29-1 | TGCAGCGTCGGGGGACAGGGAGATGAAAAACTGTTTTTT | CSVGGQGDEKLFF
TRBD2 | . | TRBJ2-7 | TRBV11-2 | TGTGCCAGCAGCTTAGGGGCAGGGACTACCTACGAGCAGTACTTC | CASSLGAGTTYEQYF
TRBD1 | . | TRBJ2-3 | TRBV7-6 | TGTGCCAGCAGCTTAGACGTGACAGGGTCGGGTTCGGTTACGCAGTATTTT | CASSLDVTGSGSVTQYF
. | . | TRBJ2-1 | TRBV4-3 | TGCGCCAGCAGCCAAGTGATGGGGGGTGAGCAGTTCTTC | CASSQVMGGEQFF
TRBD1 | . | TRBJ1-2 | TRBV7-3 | TGTGCCAGCAGCTTGGCCGGGACAGGGGGCGTTTTCACCTTC | CASSLAGTGGVFTF
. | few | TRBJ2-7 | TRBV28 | TGTGCCAGCGGGTCCGCCTACGAGCAGTACTTC | CASGSAYEQYF
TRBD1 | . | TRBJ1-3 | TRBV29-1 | TGCAGCGTTGGGGCAGGACAGGGGGTCTCTGGAAACACCATATATTTT | CSVGAGQGVSGNTIYF
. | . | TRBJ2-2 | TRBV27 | TGTGCCAGCAGTTTAGGCTTTAGAGGCGGGGAGCTGTTTTTT | CASSLGFRGGELFF
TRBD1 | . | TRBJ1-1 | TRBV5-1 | TGCGCCAGCAGCGCCCGGACAGGCAATATCCTGGACACTGAAGCTTTCTTT | CASSARTGNILDTEAFF
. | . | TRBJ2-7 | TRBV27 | TGTGCCAGCAGTGGGGGGGCAAGGGTGCCCTACGAGCAGTACTTC | CASSGGARVPYEQYF
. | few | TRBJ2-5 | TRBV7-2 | TGTGCCAGCAGCCCTGTGACAGGAATGGAGACCCAGTACTTC | CASSPVTGMETQYF
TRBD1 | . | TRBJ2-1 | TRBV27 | TGTGCCAGCAGCGGGACAGGGGTAGATGAGCAGTTCTTC | CASSGTGVDEQFF
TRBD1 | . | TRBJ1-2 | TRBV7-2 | TGTGCCAGCAGCTTGGGACAGGTCGATGGCTACACCTTC | CASSLGQVDGYTF
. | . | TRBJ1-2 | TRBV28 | TGTGCCAGCACCCTAGGGGGAGGGCTCGGCTACACCTTC | CASTLGGGLGYTF
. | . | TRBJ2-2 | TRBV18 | TGTGCCAGCTCACCAACCACCGGGGAGCTGTTTTTT | CASSPTTGELFF
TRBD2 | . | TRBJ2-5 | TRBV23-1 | TGCGCCAGCAATGGCAGGGAGGGAAAGACCCAGTACTTC | CASNGREGKTQYF
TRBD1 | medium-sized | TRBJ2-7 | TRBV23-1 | TGCGCCAGCAGTCACCGGGACAGAGACTCCTACGAGCAGTACTTC | CASSHRDRDSYEQYF
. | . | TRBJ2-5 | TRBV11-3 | TGTGCCAGCAGCTTACCACCAGTGGGGGAGACCCAGTACTTC | CASSLPPVGETQYF
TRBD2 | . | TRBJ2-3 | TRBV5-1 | TGCGCCAGCAGCTTTGCCGGGAACGACGGGAGGCCATATCCCACAGATACGCAGTATTTT | CASSFAGNDGRPYPTDTQYF
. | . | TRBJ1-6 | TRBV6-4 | TGTGCCAGCAGTGAGGTCCACGGCCCCTATTCACCCCTCCACTTT | CASSEVHGPYSPLHF
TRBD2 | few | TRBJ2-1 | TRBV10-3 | TGTGCCATCAGTGAGTCAGGCGGGAGGGGCCACTACAATGAGCAGTTCTTC | CAISESGGRGHYNEQFF
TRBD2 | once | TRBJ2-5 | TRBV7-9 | TGTGCCAGCAGCCCTCTGAATCTAGCGGGAAACCAAGAGACCCAGTACTTC | CASSPLNLAGNQETQYF
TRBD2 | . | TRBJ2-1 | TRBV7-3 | TGTGCCAGCAGCTTAGCGGGGGACCCCCGCCTTCGGAATGAGCAGTTCTTC | CASSLAGDPRLRNEQFF
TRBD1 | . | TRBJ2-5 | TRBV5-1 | TGCGCCAGCAGCTTTGGGGGGACAGGATCGACCCAGTACTTC | CASSFGGTGSTQYF
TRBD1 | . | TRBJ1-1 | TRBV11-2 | TGTGCCAGCAGCCCAAGACAGGGGGGCACTGAAGCTTTCTTT | CASSPRQGGTEAFF
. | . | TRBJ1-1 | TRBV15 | TGTGCCACCAAAACGCAGGGTGGCACTGAAGCTTTCTTT | CATKTQGGTEAFF
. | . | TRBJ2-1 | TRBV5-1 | TGCGCCAGCAGCCCGGATATGACAGGCGTGTACAATGAGCAGTTCTTC | CASSPDMTGVYNEQFF
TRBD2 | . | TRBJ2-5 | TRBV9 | TGTGCCAGCAGCAGAACGACTAGCGGGACTCAAGAGACCCAGTACTTC | CASSRTTSGTQETQYF
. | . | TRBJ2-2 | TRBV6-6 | TGTGCCAGCAGTACACAGAGCAACACCGGGGAGCTGTTTTTT | CASSTQSNTGELFF
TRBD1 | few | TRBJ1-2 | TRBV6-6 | TGTGCCAGCAGTTCCTTACCGGGACAGGGTCCCTATGGCTACACCTTC | CASSSLPGQGPYGYTF
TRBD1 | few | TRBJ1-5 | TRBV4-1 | TGCGCCAGCAGCCAAGGGACAGGTACCAATCAGCCCCAGCATTTT | CASSQGTGTNQPQHF
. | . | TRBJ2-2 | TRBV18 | TGTGCCATACCGAGAGCTATGAACACCGGGGAGCTGTTTTTT | CAIPRAMNTGELFF
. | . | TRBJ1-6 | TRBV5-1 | TGCGCCAGCAGCTTGGACGGATCCATATCACCCCTCCACTTT | CASSLDGSISPLHF
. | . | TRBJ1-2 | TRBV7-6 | TGTGCCAGCAGCTTAGAAGGGGCGGCAGACCCTAGGTATGGCTACACCTTC | CASSLEGAADPRYGYTF
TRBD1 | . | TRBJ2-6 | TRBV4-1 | TGCGCCAGCAGCCCCGTCCGGGGACAGGGGGTTACCGGGGCCAACGTCCTGACTTTC | CASSPVRGQGVTGANVLTF
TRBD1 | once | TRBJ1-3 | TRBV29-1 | TGCAGCGTTGAAGTGGGACAGACTGGAAACACCATATATTTT | CSVEVGQTGNTIYF
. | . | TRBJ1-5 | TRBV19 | TGTGCCAGTAGTATAATCTGGACAGGCAATCAGCCCCAGCATTTT | CASSIIWTGNQPQHF
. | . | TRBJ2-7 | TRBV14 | TGTGCCAGCAGCCCTGGATCAGGGGCAGGGAAGCAGTACTTC | CASSPGSGAGKQYF
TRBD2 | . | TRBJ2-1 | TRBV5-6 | TGTGCCACCTCTAGGATGGGCGGGAGGGCCGATTATGAGCAGTTCTTC | CATSRMGGRADYEQFF